This T cell receptor (beta chain) stems from a study of STAT3 mutations in large granular lymphocyte leukemia. The study, taken as a whole, reports: Every T-LGLL patient had at least one immunodominant TCRbeta clonotype.

The protocol was immunoSEQ multiplex PCR, while the TCRdb copy is restricted to in-frame clones and leaves out a portion. The table lists more than 15,000 clones, about 90% of them singletons. In this sample, this clone turned up once. The antigen is unknown. Germline V gene lookup returns CDR1 LGHNA and CDR2 YNFKEQ. This CDR3 has 13 amino acids. The V and J ends lost 5 bases and 0 bases respectively, with 6 bases between them. This TCR was recovered from a man aged 55 to 70 with T-cell large granular lymphocyte leukemia. Some clones in this sample may be carry-over from other donors' samples. J is TRBJ2-3 and V is TRBV4-2; D not certain. The material sequenced was peripheral blood mononuclear cells. The CDR3, as DNA: TGTGCCAGCAGCGCCCCTAGCACAGATACGCAGTATTTT. Residues: CASSAPSTDTQYF.